This T cell receptor (beta chain) was sequenced during a study of control samples from healthy donors and cancer patients (dated by TCRdb to 2018 to 2020). Receptors were amplified or captured by the immunoSEQ multiplex PCR assay. What TCRdb holds here is the immuneACCESS table cut down to in-frame rearrangements. Part of the clones is not present; checked against another copy, under half of the missing clones reflect an unresolved V gene, and the others are unexplained. The sample table contains about 180,000 clones; only one count was recorded for around 87% of them. The top ten clones comprise 1.3% to 1.5% of the sample. From the germline V gene, CDR1 is MNHEY and CDR2 is SVGEGT. V lost 3 bases and J lost 0 bases; the stretch between them is 17 bases long. From the cysteine up to the phenylalanine, the CDR3 has a length of 17 residues. Just the 51-base CDR3 DNA is kept, in frame starting at base 1.

This clone showed up just once. Its antigen specificity is not known. Base qualities are not provided; no much larger clone lies one nucleotide away. Other DNA sequences in this sample translate to the same CDR3. Sample: blood. This chain joins TRBV6-2 or TRBV6-3 to TRBJ1-1, with the identity of the D gene unclear. This TCR was sampled from a woman between 50 and 59 years old in good health. The CDR3 sequence is CASSYGSQTRVNTEAFF. The DNA reads as follows: TGTGCCAGCAGTTATGGGTCCCAAACAAGGGTGAACACTGAAGCTTTCTTT.